The rows below give T cell receptor beta chains drawn from one sample of a study of CD8 T cells in ankylosing spondylitis. One entry per CDR3 protein results from TCRdb running MiXCR on the 5' RACE reads. There are a few hundred thousand distinct CDR3 sequences in the sample; more than 15% occur only once, and approximately 1% lies in the top ten. Sequencing was performed on blood, either unsorted or a sorted T cell fraction (not recorded which). The receptors were sampled from a male donor with ankylosing spondylitis. The CDR3 runs from the conserved cysteine through the conserved F or W. Fields, in order: clone size, V gene, J gene, D gene, CDR3 DNA, CDR3 protein. The D gene is left open where the match is weak. Clone sizes are given selectively: once, few, many, or a class where the clone is expanded.

size: .
V: TRBV2
J: TRBJ1-5
D: .
DNA: TGTGCCAGCAGTGAAGAGGTCTTTGGGGTGCAGCCCCAGCATTTT
CDR3: CASSEEVFGVQPQHF

size: few
V: TRBV5-1
J: TRBJ1-1
D: .
DNA: TGCGCCAGCAGCTTGGTTGCGGGAGGTACGACCACTGAAGCTTTCTTT
CDR3: CASSLVAGGTTTEAFF

size: few
V: TRBV20-1
J: TRBJ2-7
D: TRBD1
DNA: TGCAGTGCTCCCGGGACAGGGAAGAAGGACGAGCAGTACTTC
CDR3: CSAPGTGKKDEQYF

size: .
V: TRBV6-2/TRBV6-3
J: TRBJ2-5
D: .
DNA: TGTGCCAGCAGTTTGGCGGGGGCGCGGAAAGAGACCCAGTACTTC
CDR3: CASSLAGARKETQYF

size: few
V: TRBV7-2
J: TRBJ2-1
D: .
DNA: TGTGCCAGCAGCTTAGCGCCAGTCTTGAGTGGTAATGAGCAGTTCTTC
CDR3: CASSLAPVLSGNEQFF

size: .
V: TRBV2
J: TRBJ2-5
D: .
DNA: TGTGCCAGCACCCGCTGGGGGGGGCGAGAGACCCAGTACTTC
CDR3: CASTRWGGRETQYF

size: few
V: TRBV20-1
J: TRBJ1-1
D: TRBD1
DNA: TGCAGTGCAAGACGGACAGGGGGCGCAGGAACTGAAGCTTTCTTT
CDR3: CSARRTGGAGTEAFF

size: .
V: TRBV3-1
J: TRBJ2-4
D: .
DNA: TGTGCCAGCAGCCCCCGCGACGAGGGGACTCTAGCCAAAAACATTCAGTACTTC
CDR3: CASSPRDEGTLAKNIQYF

size: few
V: TRBV20-1
J: TRBJ2-7
D: .
DNA: TGCAGTGCTAGGGCCGTACGCAGGGACGAGCAGTACTTC
CDR3: CSARAVRRDEQYF

size: .
V: TRBV12-3/TRBV12-4
J: TRBJ1-1
D: .
DNA: TGTGCCAGCGGCATGACGACAGGGAACACTGAAGCTTTCTTT
CDR3: CASGMTTGNTEAFF

size: many
V: TRBV11-2
J: TRBJ2-5
D: .
DNA: TGTGCCAGCAGGCCGTTCTCGGTCCAAGAGACCCAGTACTTC
CDR3: CASRPFSVQETQYF

size: few
V: TRBV24-1
J: TRBJ1-2
D: TRBD1
DNA: TGTGCCACCGGGAGGACAGGGGGCGACGGCTACACCTTC
CDR3: CATGRTGGDGYTF

size: .
V: TRBV21-1
J: TRBJ1-5
D: .
DNA: TGTGCCAGCAGCAAAGGACAAATCGATCAGCCCCAGCATTTT
CDR3: CASSKGQIDQPQHF

size: .
V: TRBV29-1
J: TRBJ2-1
D: .
DNA: TGCAGCGGGGACGGTTTGGGGAATGAGCAGTTCTTC
CDR3: CSGDGLGNEQFF